Following are 26 T cell receptor beta chains from one sample sequenced in a study of OX40 agonist ivuxolimab in advanced cancers. Only in-frame clones appear in the TCRdb table, and some are missing; sequencing was by immunoSEQ multiplex PCR. The sample lists 80,000 or so clones; just under 95% were seen once. This specimen consisted of CD4+ or CD8+ T cells sorted from blood, obtained in a trial of the OX40 agonist ivuxolimab. The receptors here all came from an adult with an advanced solid tumor such as melanoma, head and neck, liver or kidney cancer.

The chain links TRBV19 to TRBJ1-5, with no clear D. V lost 5 bases, J lost 0 bases, and 5 bases lay in between. The CDR3 totals 13 residues. Per the germline V gene, CDR1 is LNHDA and CDR2 is SQIVND (reference sequence). The CDR3 DNA is TGTGCCAGTAGTGCCTATAGCAATCAGCCCCAGCATTTT. Residues: CASSAYSNQPQHF.

The rearrangement links TRBV15 to TRBJ1-1; weak D call: TRBD1 (6 bases). Germline V gene lookup returns CDR1 LNHNV and CDR2 YYDKDF (reference sequence). Trimming pared 4 bases from V and 1 base from J, leaving 10 bases between. The CDR3 length is 14 residues. For the CDR3, the DNA is TGTGCCACCAGCATCAGGGACAAGAACACTGAAGCTTTCTTT. Protein: CATSIRDKNTEAFF.

The chain carries TRBV5-8 and TRBJ2-3; TRBD2 aligns across 13 bases. CDR1 and CDR2 from the germline V gene are SGHTS and YDEGEE. This CDR3 region has 17 residues. Unmatched junction bases numbered 4, after V lost 3 bases and J lost 0 bases. DNA of the CDR3: TGTGCCAGCAGCTCCGGGACTAGCGGGACTAGCACAGATACGCAGTATTTT. Protein product: CASSSGTSGTSTDTQYF.

The chain has TRBV19 and TRBJ2-1; D might be TRBD1 (5 bases). The CDR3 totals 17 residues. Germline CDR1 reads LNHDA; CDR2 reads SQIVND (reference sequence). The V and J ends lost 5 bases and 1 base respectively, with 18 bases between them. CDR3 coding DNA: TGTGCCAGTAGTTCCTCACCGCAGGGAAGGTCCTACAATGAGCAGTTCTTC. It yields the protein CASSSSPQGRSYNEQFF.

The chain employs TRBV9 and TRBJ1-2, with a weak D call TRBD1 (6 bases). The CDR3 totals 14 residues. V was trimmed by 0 bases and J by 6 bases, leaving 12 bases between them. Germline V gene lookup returns CDR1 SGDLS and CDR2 YYNGEE. For the CDR3, the DNA is TGTGCCAGCAGCGTAGCTCGGGGGGCCGATGGCTACACCTTC. It specifies CASSVARGADGYTF.

This chain uses TRBV6-1 with TRBJ1-1; no firm D call. V was pared by 5 bases and J by 3 bases, with 16 bases between. Germline CDR1 reads MNHNS; CDR2 reads SASEGT. This CDR3 comprises 15 residues. The CDR3 is CASSKSGVQDTEAFF. CDR3 bases: TGTGCCAGCAGTAAGTCTGGGGTTCAGGACACTGAAGCTTTCTTT.

This chain connects TRBV5-1 to TRBJ1-3; a possible D gene is TRBD1 (6 bases). The V gene's germline CDR1 is SGHRS and CDR2 YFSETQ. This CDR3 comprises 16 residues. The ends were cut back, 4 bases at V and 2 bases at J, with 16 bases in the middle. CDR3 DNA sequence: TGCGCCAGCAGCCCGAATTCACAGGGAACTGGAAACACCATATATTTT. It yields the protein CASSPNSQGTGNTIYF. Filled out from reference TRBV5-1 and TRBJ1-3, the complete variable domain reads KAGVTQTPRYLIKTRGQQVTLSCSPISGHRSVSWYQQTPGQGLQFLFEYFSETQRNKGNFPGRFSGRQFSNSRSEMNVSTLELGDSALYLCASSPNSQGTGNTIYFGEGSWLTVV.

The chain is built from TRBV27 and TRBJ1-3; D ambiguous. Trimming left V 4 bases short and J 0 bases short, with 7 bases between. The germline V gene has CDR1 MNHEY and CDR2 SMNVEV (reference sequence). The CDR3 extends over 14 amino acids. The CDR3 DNA sequence: TGTGCCAGCAGTTCGACATTCTCTGGAAACACCATATATTTT. Its translation: CASSSTFSGNTIYF.

The chain carries TRBV7-8 and TRBJ1-2, with 9 bases lining up with TRBD1. J was trimmed by 1 base and V by 6 bases; bases with no gene match: 6. The CDR3 extends over 15 amino acids. Germline assignment: CDR1 SGHVS and CDR2 FQNEAQ. As DNA, the CDR3 is TGTGCCAGCAGTCAGGACAGGGGCTTTAACTATGGCTACACCTTC. Amino acids: CASSQDRGFNYGYTF.

The chain is built from TRBV18 and TRBJ1-2, with TRBD1 matching 7 bases. The CDR3 is 15 residues long. The germline V gene has CDR1 KGHSH and CDR2 LQKENI. The J segment lost 7 bases and the V segment lost 4 bases, leaving 12 bases of the junction unmatched. The CDR3 region has the DNA TGTGCCAGCTCACGAGAGGAGGGGGCTCGGAGTGGCTACACCTTC. Translating it yields CASSREEGARSGYTF.

V is TRBV5-6 and J is TRBJ2-7; 8 nucleotides line up with TRBD2. From germline, CDR1 is SGHDT and CDR2 YYEEEE. V lost 0 bases to trimming and J lost 3 bases; unmatched junction nucleotides: 5. This CDR3 has 15 amino acids. Here the CDR3 reads CASSLVAGGFYEQYF. The CDR3 DNA reads TGTGCCAGCAGCTTGGTGGCGGGAGGCTTCTACGAGCAGTACTTC.

This chain links TRBV27 with TRBJ1-2; D unclear. The CDR3 consists of 17 residues. V was trimmed by 1 base and J by 6 bases, leaving 21 bases between them. CDR1 MNHEY and CDR2 SMNVEV come from the germline V gene (reference sequence). For the CDR3, the DNA is TGTGCCAGCAGTTTATACGGACGACAAGGGCAACCTAATGGCTACACCTTC. Amino acid sequence: CASSLYGRQGQPNGYTF.

V is TRBV5-1 and J is TRBJ1-5; unclear D gene. The CDR3 consists of 15 residues. CDR1 is SGHRS, CDR2 YFSETQ, per germline. Trimming took 2 bases from V and 6 from J, leaving 15 bases between them. CDR3 in amino acids: CASSFPGRMAQPQHF. CDR3 DNA sequence: TGCGCCAGCAGCTTCCCGGGGAGGATGGCTCAGCCCCAGCATTTT. Filled out from reference TRBV5-1 and TRBJ1-5, the complete variable domain reads KAGVTQTPRYLIKTRGQQVTLSCSPISGHRSVSWYQQTPGQGLQFLFEYFSETQRNKGNFPGRFSGRQFSNSRSEMNVSTLELGDSALYLCASSFPGRMAQPQHFGDGTRLSIL.

V gene TRBV5-4 combines with J gene TRBJ1-1, with no clear D. Trimming stripped 0 bases from V and 8 bases from J, with 8 bases between. This CDR3 region has 12 residues. CDR1 is SGHNT and CDR2 is YYREEE in the germline V gene (reference sequence). CDR3 residues: CASSLALGEAFF. CDR3 DNA sequence: TGTGCCAGCAGCTTGGCCTTAGGGGAAGCTTTCTTT.

The chain carries TRBV30 and TRBJ2-2; D gene unclear. This CDR3 spans 12 amino acids. Germline V CDR1 and CDR2: GTSNPN, SVGIG (reference sequence). Trimming shortened V by 2 bases and J by 5 bases, and 6 bases separated the two germline ends. This CDR3 is CAWSPGTGELFF. The CDR3 DNA sequence: TGTGCCTGGAGTCCCGGAACCGGGGAGCTGTTTTTT.

The chain recombines TRBV4-2 with TRBJ2-7; no clear D gene. Germline V gene lookup returns CDR1 LGHNA and CDR2 YNFKEQ. Trimming took off 0 bases at V and 2 bases at J, with 5 bases between the two ends. This CDR3 spans 13 amino acids. CDR3 bases: TGTGCCAGCAGCCAAGAAGAAACCTACGAGCAGTACTTC. It yields the protein CASSQEETYEQYF.

The CDR3 coding sequence is TGTGCCAGCAGTTTCCAGGGGGTGGACGAGCAGTACTTC. Translating gives CASSFQGVDEQYF. The chain recombines TRBV27 with TRBJ2-7; 7 nucleotides match TRBD1. This CDR3 is built from 13 residues. The V segment lost 3 bases and the J segment 5 bases; nucleotides outside the gene matches: 4. Germline loops: CDR1 MNHEY, CDR2 SMNVEV (reference sequence).

V usage is TRBV7-3 and J usage is TRBJ1-5; D perhaps matches TRBD1 (5 bases). With 5 bases removed from V and 9 bases from J, the gap between germline ends came to 17 bases. Germline V gene lookup returns CDR1 SGHTA and CDR2 FQGTGA. The CDR3 is 14 amino acids. Here the CDR3 reads CASSQGPGNWPQHF. CDR3 in DNA: TGTGCCAGCAGCCAAGGTCCAGGGAATTGGCCCCAGCATTTT.

J is TRBJ1-5 and V is TRBV5-1; D possibly corresponds to TRBD1 (5 bases). Germline V gene lookup returns CDR1 SGHRS and CDR2 YFSETQ. This CDR3 is 16 amino acids long. V gave up 3 bases and J gave up 2 bases, with 15 bases separating them. The CDR3 reads CASSSGDSLGNQPQHF. In nucleotides, the CDR3 is TGCGCCAGCAGCTCCGGTGACAGTCTTGGCAATCAGCCCCAGCATTTT.

This clone was recorded only once. The chain uses TRBV19 and TRBJ1-5; 8 bases align to TRBD1. Germline V gives CDR1 LNHDA, CDR2 SQIVND (reference sequence). The V and J ends lost 6 bases and 5 bases, in that order; junction bases with no gene match: 12. CDR3 length: 16 amino acids. CDR3 DNA: TGTGCCAGTAGAGACAGGGGCGCAAGCGGCCATCAGCCCCAGCATTTT. Its translation: CASRDRGASGHQPQHF.

The chain uses TRBV9 and TRBJ2-1; 12 positions agree with TRBD2. With 4 bases clipped from V and 9 bases from J, the junction kept 5 bases outside the gene matches. The CDR3 runs to 14 residues. Germline loops: CDR1 SGDLS, CDR2 YYNGEE. The CDR3 loop is CASSTSGRFGEQFF. The CDR3 DNA sequence: TGTGCCAGCAGCACTAGCGGGAGGTTTGGTGAGCAGTTCTTC.

The chain combines TRBV18 with TRBJ2-2; a weak D match, TRBD1 (5 bases). Germline V gene lookup returns CDR1 KGHSH and CDR2 LQKENI. The ends were cut back, 0 bases at V and 3 bases at J, with 11 bases in the middle. The length of the CDR3 is 16 residues. DNA of the CDR3: TGTGCCAGCTCACCACCGAACCAGGGCGACACCGGGGAGCTGTTTTTT. Protein sequence: CASSPPNQGDTGELFF.

The chain's CDR3 is CASRTTGAEGYTF. The CDR3 nucleotides are TGTGCCAGCAGAACGACAGGGGCCGAAGGCTACACCTTC. J is TRBJ1-2 and V is TRBV7-2; 8 bases are a match to TRBD1. Germline V gene sequence: CDR1 SGHTA, CDR2 FQGNSA. The length of the CDR3 is 13 residues. V lost 6 bases, J lost 8 bases, and 8 bases stayed unmatched.

This clone was observed once. V gene TRBV5-4 combines with J gene TRBJ2-5; 7 bases are shared with TRBD1. V was clipped by 3 bases and J by 2 bases; unmatched bases: 7. CDR1 SGHNT and CDR2 YYREEE come from the germline V gene (reference sequence). The CDR3 sequence is 15 residues long. The CDR3 nucleotides are TGTGCCAGCAGCTCCTCAGGGGGAAGGCAAGAGACCCAGTACTTC. Translated, it gives CASSSSGGRQETQYF.

The chain has TRBV2 and TRBJ1-2; TRBD1 matches 7 bases. The CDR3 is 14 residues long. Germline CDR1 reads SNHLY; CDR2 reads FYNNEI. Trimming removed 6 bases from V and 4 bases from J; junction bases left unmatched: 8. CDR3 amino acids: CASRGQPSLYGYTF. The DNA of the CDR3 is TGTGCCAGCAGGGGACAGCCCAGCCTCTATGGCTACACCTTC.

The chain carries TRBV7-3 and TRBJ2-1; either TRBD1 or TRBD2 may supply D (5 bases each). Trimming stripped 2 bases from V and 0 bases from J, with 11 bases between. This CDR3 comprises 16 residues. Germline V gene data show CDR1 as SGHTA and CDR2 as FQGTGA. The DNA for the CDR3 is TGTGCCAGCAGCTTAGGGGGACCGAGCTCCTACAATGAGCAGTTCTTC. Protein product: CASSLGGPSSYNEQFF.